These 8 T cell receptor beta chains were sequenced from one sample in a study of persistence of HIV-infected CD4 T cells. The antigens of these receptors remain unknown. The immunoSEQ assay was version 4, run in survey mode. The repertoire was sequenced with immunoSEQ multiplex PCR; TCRdb's copy has only in-frame clones and lacks some. The sample contains 50,000 to 65,000 clones, more than 70% of which appear only once. Cells were stimulated with overlapping HIV-1 Gag 15-mer peptides. Sorted nonresponding memory CD4+ T cells were CD40L-negative, CD69-negative, CD45RO-high. Material: CD4+ T cells sorted from PBMCs after roughly 20-hour stimulation, obtained from a patient who received antiretroviral therapy. Receptors originate from an adult man with HIV who was CMV-seropositive.

The chain carries TRBV6-5 and TRBJ1-2, with 7 bases aligning to TRBD1. The junction had 8 bases not matched to a gene; V was cut back by 8 bases and J by 2 bases. The CDR3 runs 14 residues. Germline V gene sequence: CDR1 MNHEY, CDR2 SVGAGI. CDR3: CASRPGQSNYGYTF. The CDR3 DNA sequence: TGTGCCAGCCGACCGGGACAGTCGAACTATGGCTACACCTTC.

The rearrangement uses TRBV27 and TRBJ1-5, with 7 bases identical to TRBD1. Per the germline V gene, CDR1 is MNHEY and CDR2 is SMNVEV (reference sequence). The junction had 8 bases not matched to a gene; V was cut back by 6 bases and J by 0 bases. The CDR3 is 16 amino acids. CDR3 DNA sequence: TGTGCCAGCAGGAGACGGACAGGCGATAGCAATCAGCCCCAGCATTTT. Protein sequence: CASRRRTGDSNQPQHF.

This clone has just a few counts. This chain uses TRBV28 with TRBJ2-7, with D possibly being TRBD2 (6 bases). Germline lookup yields CDR1 MDHEN and CDR2 SYDVKM. Trimming pared 6 bases from V and 0 bases from J, leaving 12 bases between. The CDR3 totals 14 residues. DNA for the CDR3: TGTGCCAGCAGGTCCCCGGGAGACTCCTACGAGCAGTACTTC. Amino acids: CASRSPGDSYEQYF.

This chain joins TRBV5-1 and TRBJ2-3; 8 bases agree with TRBD2. The ends lost 7 bases at V and 5 bases at J; junction bases unmatched: 9. The CDR3 consists of 14 residues. The germline CDR1 and CDR2 sequences are SGHRS and YFSETQ. For the CDR3, the DNA is TGCGCCAGCGCGGACGGGGGGGCGATAGATACGCAGTATTTT. Amino acids: CASADGGAIDTQYF.

CDR3 nucleotide sequence: TGTGCCACCAGTGATCGGGGGACAGGCTGGGTCAAGGAGCAGTTCTTC. This translates into CATSDRGTGWVKEQFF. The gene calls are TRBV24-1 and TRBJ2-1, with 8 bases fitting TRBD1. CDR3 length equals 16 residues. V was clipped by 3 bases and J by 10 bases; unmatched bases: 13. Per germline, CDR1 KGHDR and CDR2 SFDVKD.

The V gene is TRBV5-6, the J gene TRBJ1-2, with a possible D match to TRBD1 (6 bases). The CDR3 is 15 amino acids. Germline V CDR1 and CDR2: SGHDT, YYEEEE. The V and J ends lost 4 bases and 0 bases respectively, with 13 bases between them. The CDR3 spells CASSSRGLANYGYTF. The CDR3, as DNA: TGTGCCAGCAGCAGCAGGGGACTAGCTAACTATGGCTACACCTTC.

The chain employs TRBV5-1 and TRBJ1-1; D is unclear. Germline V gene data show CDR1 as SGHRS and CDR2 as YFSETQ. The CDR3 extends over 13 amino acids. V lost 0 bases and J lost 1, with 4 bases in between. In DNA form, the CDR3 reads TGCGCCAGCAGCTTGGACACGAACACTGAAGCTTTCTTT. Encoded protein: CASSLDTNTEAFF. Supplemented by reference TRBV5-1 and TRBJ1-1, the full variable domain reads KAGVTQTPRYLIKTRGQQVTLSCSPISGHRSVSWYQQTPGQGLQFLFEYFSETQRNKGNFPGRFSGRQFSNSRSEMNVSTLELGDSALYLCASSLDTNTEAFFGQGTRLTVV.

The V gene is TRBV5-1, the J gene TRBJ2-5, with 7 positions matching TRBD1. This CDR3 contains 15 residues. V lost 2 bases, J lost 5 bases, and 9 bases stayed unmatched. Looked up from germline, CDR1 is SGHRS and CDR2 is YFSETQ. The CDR3 is CASSFPSTGLETQYF. The DNA of the CDR3 is TGCGCCAGCAGCTTCCCTTCGACAGGGTTGGAGACCCAGTACTTC.